The 20 T cell receptor beta chains in this list originate from one sample, sequenced in a study of CD8 T cell repertoires and HIV-1 epitope variants. Assay: immunoSEQ multiplex PCR; the TCRdb copy retains only in-frame clones and omits some. The sample lists approximately 4,800 clones, 55% to 80% occurring once. The antigens for these receptors are not known. The specimen sequenced was cultured CD8+ T cells derived from PBMCs. Source of these receptors: a male donor with HIV.

The CDR3 reads CASSLPLGVSYNEQFF. The DNA of the CDR3 is TGTGCCAGCAGCTTACCTTTAGGGGTTTCCTACAATGAGCAGTTCTTC. This sequence joins TRBV5-6 and TRBJ2-1; tentative D call: TRBD1 (5 bases). V lost 2 bases, J lost 1 base, and 13 bases lay in between. This CDR3 region has 16 residues. Germline V gene sequence: CDR1 SGHDT, CDR2 YYEEEE.

On this clone: Other DNA sequences in the same sample also yield this CDR3. The chain links TRBV28 to TRBJ2-7; 12 positions agree with TRBD2. The ends lost 2 bases at V and 7 bases at J; junction bases unmatched: 9. The CDR3 totals 16 residues. The germline V gene encodes CDR1 MDHEN and CDR2 SYDVKM. The chain's CDR3 is CASSLLLAGGPGEQYF. The CDR3 DNA follows: TGTGCCAGCAGTTTACTTCTAGCGGGGGGGCCCGGGGAGCAGTACTTC. Using reference TRBV28 and TRBJ2-7 for the parts outside the CDR3, the full variable domain is DVKVTQSSRYLVKRTGEKVFLECVQDMDHENMFWYRQDPGLGLRLIYFSYDVKMKEKGDIPEGYSVSREKKERFSLILESASTNQTSMYLCASSLLLAGGPGEQYFGPGTRLTVT.

Only a few counts were recorded for this clone. The V and J genes are TRBV4-3 and TRBJ1-2; no clear D. The CDR3 has 15 amino acids. The V and J ends lost 3 bases and 6 bases respectively, with 17 bases between them. The germline CDR1 and CDR2 sequences are LGHNA and YSLEER. DNA of the CDR3: TGCGCCAGCAGCCAGGCACCAACCCCATCGAATGGCTACACCTTC. It translates to CASSQAPTPSNGYTF.

The chain uses TRBV2 and TRBJ1-1; maybe TRBD1 (6 bases). The germline CDR1 and CDR2 sequences are SNHLY and FYNNEI. The CDR3 extends over 13 amino acids. Deletions cut 5 bases from V and 1 base from J, with 8 bases between. CDR3 bases: TGTGCCAGCAGTCTGACAGGGAACACTGAAGCTTTCTTT. Protein sequence: CASSLTGNTEAFF.

The chain couples TRBV7-9 to TRBJ1-1, with 8 nucleotides matching TRBD1. With V trimmed by 6 bases and J by 6 bases, 9 bases remained unmatched. CDR3 size: 14 residues. Germline-derived CDR1 and CDR2 are SEHNR and FQNEAQ (reference sequence). The CDR3 DNA follows: TGTGCCAGCAGGTTCGCAGGGGGCGTCCCTGAAGCTTTCTTT. Encoded protein: CASRFAGGVPEAFF.

V usage is TRBV6-6 and J usage is TRBJ2-7, with D possibly TRBD2 on 6 matching bases. V shed 2 bases and J shed 6 bases, with 8 bases lying between them. CDR1 and CDR2 (germline): MNHNY, SVGAGI (reference sequence). The CDR3 is made up of 12 amino acids. CDR3 coding DNA: TGTGCCAGCAGTTACGGGGGAGGCGAGCAGTACTTC. Protein: CASSYGGGEQYF.

The chain has TRBV5-3 and TRBJ2-3; the D gene is possibly TRBD2 (6 bases). TRBV5-3 is labeled an ORF, and its function is uncertain. There are 11 residues in the CDR3. The ends were cut back, 6 bases at V and 11 bases at J, with 13 bases in the middle. DNA of the CDR3: TGTGCCAGAACCCCCTTGGAGGGGCAGTATTTT. Translated, it gives CARTPLEGQYF.

The V and J genes are TRBV7-2 and TRBJ2-3; 9 bases match TRBD2. J gave up 2 bases and V 5 bases, and 5 bases lay outside the gene matches. This CDR3 region has 15 residues. CDR1 is SGHTA and CDR2 is FQGNSA in the germline V gene. The CDR3 bases are TGTGCCAGCAGCCCTAGCGGGATTCCCACAGATACGCAGTATTTT. Its translation: CASSPSGIPTDTQYF.

This clone was observed a handful of times. The gene calls are TRBV27 and TRBJ2-1, with 10 positions matching TRBD2. Germline V CDR1 and CDR2: MNHEY, SMNVEV (reference sequence). This CDR3 region has 14 residues. The V and J ends lost 5 bases and 6 bases, in that order; junction bases with no gene match: 4. The CDR3 protein is CASSQGLAANEQFF. DNA of the CDR3: TGTGCCAGCAGTCAAGGACTAGCGGCCAATGAGCAGTTCTTC.

The genes are TRBV28 and TRBJ1-3, with 7 nucleotides matching TRBD1. The J segment lost 4 bases and the V segment lost 6 bases, leaving 9 bases of the junction unmatched. The CDR3 loop spans 15 amino acids. In germline, CDR1 is MDHEN, CDR2 SYDVKM. The CDR3 nucleotides are TGTGCCAGCAGCCCGCCGACAGGGACAGGAAACACCATATATTTT. It codes for CASSPPTGTGNTIYF.

This chain joins TRBV7-2 and TRBJ2-7, with TRBD1 matching over 9 bases. The CDR3 runs to 13 residues. V was pared by 5 bases and J by 5 bases, with 4 bases of the junction left unmatched. Germline values: CDR1 SGHTA, CDR2 FQGNSA. CDR3 amino acids: CASSPDRGDEQYF. In DNA form, the CDR3 reads TGTGCCAGCAGCCCAGACAGGGGGGACGAGCAGTACTTC.

This sequence joins TRBV9 and TRBJ1-5, with 10 bases matching TRBD1. This CDR3 is 17 amino acids long. CDR1 and CDR2 from the germline V gene are SGDLS and YYNGEE. The V gene end was trimmed by 4 bases and the J gene end by 3 bases; junction bases not matched to a gene: 10. The CDR3 coding sequence is TGTGCCAGCAGCCAAGGGACAGGGGACGCCTTCAATCAGCCCCAGCATTTT. It encodes CASSQGTGDAFNQPQHF.

The V and J genes are TRBV5-1 and TRBJ2-7; weak D call: TRBD1 (6 bases). V dropped 1 base and J dropped 6 bases, with 8 bases sitting between them. Germline V CDR1 and CDR2: SGHRS, YFSETQ. The length of the CDR3 is 12 residues. CDR3 region: CASSLQGPEQYF. The CDR3 DNA reads as TGCGCCAGCAGCTTGCAGGGGCCCGAGCAGTACTTC.

The chain joins TRBV30 to TRBJ1-2, with unresolved D. V was clipped by 6 bases and J by 6 bases, with 8 bases between them. Germline CDR1 reads GTSNPN; CDR2 reads SVGIG (reference sequence). There are 10 residues in the CDR3. The CDR3 loop reads CACPVNGYTF. The CDR3 DNA reads TGTGCCTGCCCAGTGAATGGCTACACCTTC. Drawing the rest from reference TRBV30 and TRBJ1-2, the complete variable domain is SQTIHQWPATLVQPVGSPLSLECTVEGTSNPNLYWYRQAAGRGLQLLFYSVGIGQISSEVPQNLSASRPQDRQFILSSKKLLLSDSGFYLCACPVNGYTFGSGTRLTVV.

The rearrangement joins TRBV7-9 to TRBJ2-1; 7 nucleotides align to TRBD1. The J segment lost 7 bases and the V segment lost 7 bases, leaving 10 bases of the junction unmatched. The CDR3 sequence is 14 residues long. In germline, CDR1 is SEHNR, CDR2 FQNEAQ (reference sequence). CDR3 loop: CASNSLKGANEQFF. Written as DNA, the CDR3 is TGTGCCAGCAACTCTTTAAAGGGGGCAAATGAGCAGTTCTTC.

The V call is TRBV7-9, the J call TRBJ2-1; possible D gene TRBD2, 7 bases. Trimming stripped 5 bases from V and 8 bases from J, with 19 bases between. The CDR3 has 15 residues. The V gene's germline CDR1 is SEHNR and CDR2 FQNEAQ (reference sequence). The CDR3 nucleotides are TGTGCCAGCAGCCCCCCGGGACAAGGGGGGGATGAGCAGTTCTTC. Residues: CASSPPGQGGDEQFF.

This clone was picked up a small number of times. This rearrangement joins TRBV5-5 to TRBJ1-2; D is uncertain. V lost 2 bases to trimming and J lost 8 bases, with 19 bases between them. CDR3 size: 15 residues. Germline V lookup: CDR1 SGHKS, CDR2 YYEKEE (reference sequence). CDR3 in amino acids: CASSLSYTAGRGYTF. The DNA of the CDR3 is TGTGCCAGCAGCTTATCTTACACCGCCGGCAGGGGCTACACCTTC.

This chain uses TRBV6-5 with TRBJ2-7; 8 nucleotides match TRBD1. Germline-derived CDR1 and CDR2 are MNHEY and SVGAGI. The CDR3 spans 16 residues. V dropped 0 bases and J dropped 1; count of bases not matched to a gene: 5. CDR3 DNA: TGTGCCAGCAGTTACTCGAGGGACAGGAGTTCCTACGAGCAGTACTTC. Translating gives CASSYSRDRSSYEQYF.

The genes are TRBV28 and TRBJ2-3; 7 positions match TRBD2. The CDR3 is made up of 17 amino acids. The J segment lost 1 base and the V segment lost 6 bases, leaving 13 bases of the junction unmatched. CDR1 and CDR2 from the germline V gene are MDHEN and SYDVKM. Written as DNA, the CDR3 is TGTGCCAGCAGCCTCCGGGAGGAGGGAGGAGGCACAGATACGCAGTATTTT. It is translated as CASSLREEGGGTDTQYF.

This clone was seen a single time. V and J are TRBV28 and TRBJ2-7, with D tentatively TRBD1 (5 bases). Trimming removed 4 bases from V and 2 bases from J, with 12 bases in between. Per germline, CDR1 MDHEN and CDR2 SYDVKM. This CDR3 is 14 amino acids long. Here the CDR3 reads CASSWIDSPYEQYF. The CDR3 DNA reads TGTGCCAGCAGTTGGATAGACAGTCCCTACGAGCAGTACTTC.